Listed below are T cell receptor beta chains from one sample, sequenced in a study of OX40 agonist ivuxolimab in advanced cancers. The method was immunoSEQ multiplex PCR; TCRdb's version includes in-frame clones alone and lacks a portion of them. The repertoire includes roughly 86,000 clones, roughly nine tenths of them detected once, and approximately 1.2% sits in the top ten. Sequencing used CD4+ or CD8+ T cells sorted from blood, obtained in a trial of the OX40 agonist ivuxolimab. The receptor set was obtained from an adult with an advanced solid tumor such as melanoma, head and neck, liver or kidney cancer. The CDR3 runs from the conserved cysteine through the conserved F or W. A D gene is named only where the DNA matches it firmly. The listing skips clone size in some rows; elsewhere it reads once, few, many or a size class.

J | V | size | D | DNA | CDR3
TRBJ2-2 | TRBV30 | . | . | TGTGCCTGGAGTGTAACCGGCGGGACCGGGGAGCTGTTTTTT | CAWSVTGGTGELFF
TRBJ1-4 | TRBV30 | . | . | TGTGCCTGTACCCGGCAGGGTGAAGAAAAACTGTTTTTT | CACTRQGEEKLFF
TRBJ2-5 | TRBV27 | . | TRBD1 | TGTGCCAGCAGTCCAAGGGACAGAGAAGAGACCCAGTACTTC | CASSPRDREETQYF
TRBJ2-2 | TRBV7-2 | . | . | TGTGCCAGCAGCTTTGGAGTTTCCGGGGAGCTGTTTTTT | CASSFGVSGELFF
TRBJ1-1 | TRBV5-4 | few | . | TGTGCCAGCAGCTTAGATGTCGCTGAAGCTTTCTTT | CASSLDVAEAFF
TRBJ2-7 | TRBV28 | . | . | TGTGCCAGCAGTCCCCCCGGAGGGCCTAGCTCCTACGAGCAGTACTTC | CASSPPGGPSSYEQYF
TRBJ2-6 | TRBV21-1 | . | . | TGTGCCAGCAGCAAAGAGGAGGGAGCCGACAGGAAATCTGGGGCCAACGTCCTGACTTTC | CASSKEEGADRKSGANVLTF
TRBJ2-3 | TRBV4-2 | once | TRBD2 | TGTGCCAGCAGCCTGACCGGGACTACGAGCACAGATACGCAGTATTTT | CASSLTGTTSTDTQYF
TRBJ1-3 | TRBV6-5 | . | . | TGTGCCAGCAGTTCCCATTCGGGGGACTCTGGAAACACCATATATTTT | CASSSHSGDSGNTIYF
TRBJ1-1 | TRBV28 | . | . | TGTGCCAGCAGTTATAGGGCGGGTTCTACTGAAGCTTTCTTT | CASSYRAGSTEAFF
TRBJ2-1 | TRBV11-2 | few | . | TGTGCCAGCAGCTCCCTCCTTGACCGGTCCTACAATGAGCAGTTCTTC | CASSSLLDRSYNEQFF
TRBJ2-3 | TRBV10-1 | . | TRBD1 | TGCGCCAGCAGTGCTGCCGGGACAGGGGGCGGAATGGCAGATACGCAGTATTTT | CASSAAGTGGGMADTQYF
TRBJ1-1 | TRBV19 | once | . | TGTGCCAGTAGTAACGGTCTAGGCGGGAACACTGAAGCTTTCTTT | CASSNGLGGNTEAFF
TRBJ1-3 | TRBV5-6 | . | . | TGTGCCAGCAGCTCAGTCGGGACGGCTGATTCCTCTGGAAACACCATATATTTT | CASSSVGTADSSGNTIYF
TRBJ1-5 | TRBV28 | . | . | TGTGCCAGCAGACTATTAGGGGCTTTTGGTAGCAATCAGCCCCAGCATTTT | CASRLLGAFGSNQPQHF
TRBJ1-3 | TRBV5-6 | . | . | TGTGCCAGCAGCTTGGGCAGCTCTGGAAACACCATATATTTT | CASSLGSSGNTIYF
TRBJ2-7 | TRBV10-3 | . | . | TGTGCCTCACGGGGCGGGGAACCCCAGATCTACGAGCAGTACTTC | CASRGGEPQIYEQYF
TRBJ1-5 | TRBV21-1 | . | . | TGTGCCAGCAGCAAAGGGGGTAGTCAGGGGGAAGGCAATCAGCCCCAGCATTTT | CASSKGGSQGEGNQPQHF
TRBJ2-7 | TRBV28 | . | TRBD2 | TGTGCCAGCAGCTTAGCGGGAGTGACCTACGAGCAGTACTTC | CASSLAGVTYEQYF
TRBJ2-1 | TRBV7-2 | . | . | TGTGCCAGCAGCTTAAGTACCCTCAGCTATGAGCAGTTCTTC | CASSLSTLSYEQFF
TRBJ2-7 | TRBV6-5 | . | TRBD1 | TGTGCCAGCAGTCTTGACAGGGGCTACGAGCAGTACTTC | CASSLDRGYEQYF
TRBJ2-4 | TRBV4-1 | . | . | TGCGCCAGCAGCCAGCCGAACAGAGGAGCCAAAAACATTCAGTACTTC | CASSQPNRGAKNIQYF
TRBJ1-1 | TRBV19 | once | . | TGTGCCAGTAGTCCCCCGGACAGGAACACTGAAGCTTTCTTT | CASSPPDRNTEAFF
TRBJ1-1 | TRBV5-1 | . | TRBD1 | TGCGCCAGCAGCTACGGGAACAGGGGCACTGAAGCTTTCTTT | CASSYGNRGTEAFF
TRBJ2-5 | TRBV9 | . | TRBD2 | TGTGCCAGCAGCCCCGGGACTAGCGGCCAAGGGGGGAAAGAGACCCAGTACTTC | CASSPGTSGQGGKETQYF
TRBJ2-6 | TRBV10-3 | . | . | TGTGCCATCAGTGAGTCTTGGGGGCAGGGTGGGGCCAACGTCCTGACTTTC | CAISESWGQGGANVLTF
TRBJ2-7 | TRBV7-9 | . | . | TGTGCCAGCAGCGTTCGGGACCACGAGCAGTACTTC | CASSVRDHEQYF
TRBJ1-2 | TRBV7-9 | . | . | TGTGCCAGCAATAAGGACATTGAATGGGGCTACACCTTC | CASNKDIEWGYTF
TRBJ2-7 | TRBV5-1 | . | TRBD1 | TGCGCCAGCAGCATGGGACAGGGCTTAGCGGAGTACTTC | CASSMGQGLAEYF
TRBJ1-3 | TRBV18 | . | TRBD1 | TGTGCCAGCTCACCGAGACAGGGGGTTACATCTGGAAACACCATATATTTT | CASSPRQGVTSGNTIYF
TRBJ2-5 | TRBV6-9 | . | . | TGTGCCAGCAGTTATTATAATTGCCTTTTAGAGACCCAGTACTTC | CASSYYNCLLETQYF
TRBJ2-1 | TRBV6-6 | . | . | TGTGCCAGCAACCAAGCGGCCAGCTCCTACAATGAGCAGTTCTTC | CASNQAASSYNEQFF
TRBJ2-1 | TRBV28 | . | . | TGTGCCAGCAGTTTAACGGCGGATGAGCAGTTCTTC | CASSLTADEQFF
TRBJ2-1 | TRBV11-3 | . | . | TGTGCCAGCAGCCTAAAAACGGGCCCTCCTAACAATGAGCAGTTCTTC | CASSLKTGPPNNEQFF
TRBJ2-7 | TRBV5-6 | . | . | TGTGCCAGCAGCCTTCACGGCGAGCAGTACTTC | CASSLHGEQYF
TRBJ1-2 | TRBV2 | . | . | TGTGCCAGCAGTGAAGGGTCCAGTTTGGGCTACACCTTC | CASSEGSSLGYTF
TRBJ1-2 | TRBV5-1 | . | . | TGCGCCAGCAGCGGGGGGACCGTTGCTAACTATGGCTACACCTTC | CASSGGTVANYGYTF
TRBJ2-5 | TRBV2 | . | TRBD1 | TGTGCTCAGGGACAGGGACAAGAGACCCAGTACTTC | CAQGQGQETQYF
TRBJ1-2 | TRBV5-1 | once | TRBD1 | TGCGCCAGCAGCACGACAGGGGTCTATGGCTACACCTTC | CASSTTGVYGYTF
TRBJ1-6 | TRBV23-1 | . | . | TGCGCCAGCAGTCAATCTGGTGAGTCACCCCTCCACTTT | CASSQSGESPLHF
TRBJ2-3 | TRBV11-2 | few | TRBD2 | TGTGCCAGCAGCGGGGCGGGAGTAAGAGATACGCAGTATTTT | CASSGAGVRDTQYF
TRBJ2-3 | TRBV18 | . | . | TGTGCCAGCTCACCCCGGGGCACTAGCACAGATACGCAGTATTTT | CASSPRGTSTDTQYF
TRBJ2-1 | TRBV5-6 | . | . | TGTGCCAGCAGCTTATCCAATGAGCAGTTCTTC | CASSLSNEQFF
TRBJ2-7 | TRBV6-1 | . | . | TGTGCCAGCAGTCGTGGACGGGCCTACGAGCAGTACTTC | CASSRGRAYEQYF
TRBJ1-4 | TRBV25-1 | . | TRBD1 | TGTGCCAGCAGGGAGACAGGGGGAAATGAAAAACTGTTTTTT | CASRETGGNEKLFF
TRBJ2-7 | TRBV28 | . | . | TGTGCCAGCAGAACCGGGACACCATACGCACACGAGCAGTACTTC | CASRTGTPYAHEQYF
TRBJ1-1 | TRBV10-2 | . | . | TGCGCCAGCAGTGAACAGGCTAACACTGAAGCTTTCTTT | CASSEQANTEAFF
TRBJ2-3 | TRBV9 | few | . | TGTGCCAGCAGCGTAGGAGTAGCGAGCACAGATACGCAGTATTTT | CASSVGVASTDTQYF
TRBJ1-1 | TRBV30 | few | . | TGTGCCTGGGCCGGACAACCGAACACTGAAGCTTTCTTT | CAWAGQPNTEAFF
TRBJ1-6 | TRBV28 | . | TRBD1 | TGTGCCAGCAGTTTATATGGGACAGAGGCCGATTCACCCCTCCACTTT | CASSLYGTEADSPLHF
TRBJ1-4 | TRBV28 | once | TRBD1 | TGTGCCAGCAGCTCCGGTGGGACAGGGGGCGAAAAACTGTTTTTT | CASSSGGTGGEKLFF
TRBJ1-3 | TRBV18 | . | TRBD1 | TGTGCCAGCTCACCACCGCAGGGACAGAATTCTGGAAACACCATATATTTT | CASSPPQGQNSGNTIYF
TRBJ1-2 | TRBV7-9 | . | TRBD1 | TGTGCCAGCAGCTTGGGGACAGCTAACTATGGCTACACCTTC | CASSLGTANYGYTF
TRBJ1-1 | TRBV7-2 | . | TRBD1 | TGTGCCAGCAGTTACGAGACAGGGATCGGGGAAAACACTGAAGCTTTCTTT | CASSYETGIGENTEAFF
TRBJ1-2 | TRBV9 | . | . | TGTGCCAGCAGCGTAGCTATCGGGAATTGGGGCTACACCTTC | CASSVAIGNWGYTF
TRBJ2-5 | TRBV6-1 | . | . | TGTGCCAGCAGCCTTTCTTCAGAGACCCAGTACTTC | CASSLSSETQYF
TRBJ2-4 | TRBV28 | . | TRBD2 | TGTGCCAGCAGTTTACTAGGCGGGAGTGGAAACATTCAGTACTTC | CASSLLGGSGNIQYF
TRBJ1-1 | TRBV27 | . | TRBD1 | TGTGCCAGCAGGCAGACAGGGGCCCGTTACACTGAAGCTTTCTTT | CASRQTGARYTEAFF
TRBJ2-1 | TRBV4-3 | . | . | TGCGCCAGCAGCCGGGGGTTCTCCTACAATGAGCAGTTCTTC | CASSRGFSYNEQFF